The sample holds one count of the clone carrying this TCR beta chain. Germline V gene sequence: CDR1 MNHEY, CDR2 SMNVEV (reference sequence). The CDR3 has 17 amino acids. The V gene lost 4 bases and the J gene lost 0 bases, with 16 bases spanning the gap. The record originates from a study of blood T cell repertoires in COVID-19. Study details: The cDNA or gDNA used as material had been derived from T cells, B-cell-depleted T cells, or PBMCs.

Produced via immunoSEQ multiplex PCR; TCRdb's table is partial and in-frame only. The sample yields roughly 240,000 clones, 70% to 85% seen once. V is TRBV27 and J is TRBJ2-1, with D maybe TRBD1 (6 bases). The sample comprised peripheral blood. The source of this sequence is a man aged 35-49 years who had recovered from COVID-19. The CDR3 sequence: CASSSHRVTSSYNEQFF. The CDR3 nucleotides read TGTGCCAGCAGTTCACACAGGGTTACTAGCTCCTACAATGAGCAGTTCTTC.